What follows are 10 T cell receptor beta chains derived from one specimen sequenced in a study of neoadjuvant anti-PD-1 for oral cavity cancer. Profiling relied on immunoSEQ multiplex PCR, and the TCRdb table lists in-frame clones only, not all of them. Of about 6,700 clones listed, 60% to 80% are singletons. The specimen was PBMCs, collected before nivolumab (anti-PD-1) treatment. Receptors originate from a person aged 35 to 85 with oral cavity squamous cell carcinoma.

In this sample, this clone turned up a few times. Written as DNA, the CDR3 is TGCGCCAGCAGCTTGTCGGTGGGGTCGAACACTGAAGCTTTCTTT. Protein: CASSLSVGSNTEAFF. The chain recombines TRBV5-1 with TRBJ1-1; D unresolved. The germline CDR1 and CDR2 sequences are SGHRS and YFSETQ. This CDR3 is built from 15 residues. Deletions cut 1 base from V and 1 base from J, with 11 bases between.

CDR3 nucleotides: TGTGCCTGGAGTCTATACCTCCCGGGACAGAAGAAGAACACTGAAGCTTTCTTT. This translates into CAWSLYLPGQKKNTEAFF. This chain joins TRBV30 and TRBJ1-1; TRBD1 aligns across 7 bases. The CDR3 consists of 18 residues. V shed 2 bases and J 1 base; nucleotides not matched to a gene: 16. Germline V gives CDR1 GTSNPN, CDR2 SVGIG (reference sequence).

The CDR3 is CASSDTSGGADTQYF. In DNA, the CDR3 is TGTGCCAGCAGTGACACTAGCGGGGGGGCAGATACGCAGTATTTT. The V call is TRBV6-4, the J call TRBJ2-3, with 13 bases aligning to TRBD2. Germline CDR1 and CDR2: MRHNA and SNTAGT. The V gene end was trimmed by 2 bases and the J gene end by 4 bases; junction bases not matched to a gene: 0. This CDR3 is built from 15 residues.

This clone has a handful of counts. The chain recombines TRBV14 with TRBJ2-7; D not certain. The germline V gene encodes CDR1 SGHDN and CDR2 FVKESK. CDR3 length equals 13 residues. V shed 1 base and J shed 4 bases, with 8 bases lying between them. The DNA of the CDR3 is TGTGCCAGCAGCCAAGTGTCCAGTTACGAGCAGTACTTC. Residues: CASSQVSSYEQYF. Complete variable domain (other parts from reference TRBV14 and TRBJ2-7): EAGVTQFPSHSVIEKGQTVTLRCDPISGHDNLYWYRRVMGKEIKFLLHFVKESKQDESGMPNNRFLAERTGGTYSTLKVQPAELEDSGVYFCASSQVSSYEQYFGPGTRLTVT.

This chain uses TRBV30 with TRBJ2-5; D is undetermined. Germline V gene data show CDR1 as GTSNPN and CDR2 as SVGIG (reference sequence). The length of the CDR3 is 12 residues. Trimming cost V 0 bases and J 5 bases, with 7 bases left between them. The CDR3 loop is CAWSVTTETQYF. The CDR3 nucleotides are TGTGCCTGGAGTGTAACAACGGAGACCCAGTACTTC.

V gene TRBV11-3 combines with J gene TRBJ2-1; 7 bases are shared with TRBD1. Germline CDR1 and CDR2: SGHNT and YENEEA. Germline trimming cut 1 base from V and 5 bases from J; bases unmatched to any gene: 5. The length of the CDR3 is 15 residues. CDR3 in amino acids: CASSLGRGYNNEQFF. CDR3 bases: TGTGCCAGCAGCTTAGGCAGGGGGTACAACAATGAGCAGTTCTTC.

The genes are TRBV6-4 and TRBJ2-6; D is unclear. The CDR3 consists of 14 residues. Trimming removed 2 bases from V and 0 bases from J, with 2 bases in between. Germline CDR1 reads MRHNA; CDR2 reads SNTAGT. The CDR3, as DNA: TGTGCCAGCAGTGACAACTCTGGGGCCAACGTCCTGACTTTC. Protein sequence: CASSDNSGANVLTF.

This clone was observed a few times. The rearrangement links TRBV9 to TRBJ2-1; TRBD2 matches at 12 bases. After removal of 0 bases from V and 4 bases from J, the junction contained 8 bases not matched to a gene. Germline-derived CDR1 and CDR2 are SGDLS and YYNGEE. The CDR3 has 18 amino acids. CDR3 bases: TGTGCCAGCAGCGTAGGTGAGGGTCTAGCGGGGGGGTACAATGAGCAGTTCTTC. This gives the protein CASSVGEGLAGGYNEQFF.

The chain joins TRBV11-3 to TRBJ2-2; 13 bases map to TRBD2. Germline trimming cut 3 bases from V and 6 bases from J; bases unmatched to any gene: 7. Germline V gives CDR1 SGHNT, CDR2 YENEEA. There are 17 residues in the CDR3. The CDR3 sequence: CASSFATSGGAPGELFF. In DNA form, the CDR3 reads TGTGCCAGCAGCTTTGCAACTAGCGGGGGGGCCCCCGGGGAGCTGTTTTTT.

This clone was detected only a few times. The chain links TRBV30 to TRBJ1-2; D gene uncertain. Germline V lookup: CDR1 GTSNPN, CDR2 SVGIG (reference sequence). This CDR3 contains 12 residues. Trimming pared 3 bases from V and 6 bases from J, leaving 11 bases between. The CDR3: CAWRSAGNGYTF. The CDR3 coding sequence is TGTGCCTGGAGAAGTGCTGGGAATGGCTACACCTTC.